This T cell receptor (beta chain) was found in a study of cytomegalovirus exposure and HLA in healthy donors. Vbeta (60) and Jbeta (13) primers were used in the PCR. Under the authors' procedure: Around 11 million of tens of millions of unique TCR beta chains were shared, per a later count. Repertoires were generated with immunoSEQ multiplex PCR, while TCRdb's copy carries only in-frame clones and drops some. V, J and clone size are those of that table, while D and trimming were read from the DNA. There are some 130,000 clones in the sample; about 80% occur only once, and 1% lies in the top ten. The CDR3 is 14 residues long. V was pared by 2 bases and J by 0 bases, with 9 bases between. CDR1 and CDR2 from the germline V gene are SGDLS and YYNGEE. On this clone itself: The antigen is undetermined.

Whole-study results and caveats: Later on, an analysis tied 15,000 to 20,000 TCR beta sequences to HLA alleles at 0.05 false discovery rate. Likely technical artifact: a cluster of highly shared sequence variants. In a later analysis, DRB1 alleles had the most associated TCRs; HLA-C alleles the fewest.

J is TRBJ2-7 and V is TRBV9; a possible D gene is TRBD2 (6 bases). The sequence was collected from a human donor in good health. Specimen: PBMCs. Here the CDR3 DNA reads TGTGCCAGCAGCGTTGGGAGGAGCTCCTACGAGCAGTACTTC. Encoded protein: CASSVGRSSYEQYF.